A selection of T cell receptor beta chains follows, all from one sample in a study of blood T cells in healthy people across ages. MiXCR, run by TCRdb on the 5' RACE reads, gives a single entry per CDR3 protein. The repertoire includes about 1.8 million distinct CDR3 sequences, approximately 50% of them detected once, and less than 2.5% sits in the top ten. The specimen was blood. These receptors all stem from a woman aged 40 to 49 in good health. CDR3s include the opening cysteine and the closing phenylalanine or tryptophan. Each record gives: clone size, J gene, V gene, D gene, CDR3 DNA, CDR3 protein. A D gene is named only where the DNA matches it firmly. Clone size is shown for a subset of rows, as once, few, many or a class of expanded clone.

clone_size: many; j_call: TRBJ2-7; v_call: TRBV20-1; d_call: NA; cdr3_nt: TGCAGTGCTAGGGGAGGAGGGGGCGAGCAGTACTTC; cdr3_aa: CSARGGGGEQYF
clone_size: NA; j_call: TRBJ1-2; v_call: TRBV7-2; d_call: NA; cdr3_nt: TGTGCCAGCAGCTTAGGAGTCGGGGAAGGCTACACCTTC; cdr3_aa: CASSLGVGEGYTF
clone_size: NA; j_call: TRBJ2-7; v_call: TRBV7-9; d_call: TRBD1; cdr3_nt: TGTGCCAGCAGCAACTACCGGGACAGGGGGCGCCCCGAGCAGTACTTC; cdr3_aa: CASSNYRDRGRPEQYF
clone_size: few; j_call: TRBJ2-5; v_call: TRBV20-1; d_call: NA; cdr3_nt: TGCAGTGCTAGATGGGGGACCCAAGAGACCCAGTACTTC; cdr3_aa: CSARWGTQETQYF
clone_size: once; j_call: TRBJ2-6; v_call: TRBV9; d_call: NA; cdr3_nt: TGTGCCAGCAGCGTTCAGGGCAGAGGCTCTGGGGCCAACGTCCTGACTTTC; cdr3_aa: CASSVQGRGSGANVLTF
clone_size: NA; j_call: TRBJ1-1; v_call: TRBV9; d_call: TRBD1; cdr3_nt: TGTGCCAGCAGCGTAGGAGGAGGGGACAGTGAAGCTTTCTTT; cdr3_aa: CASSVGGGDSEAFF
clone_size: NA; j_call: TRBJ1-4; v_call: TRBV4-3; d_call: TRBD1; cdr3_nt: TGCGCCAGCAGCCCAGGGCTGGACAGGGCTAATGAAAAACTGTTTTTT; cdr3_aa: CASSPGLDRANEKLFF
clone_size: few; j_call: TRBJ1-2; v_call: TRBV12-3/TRBV12-4; d_call: NA; cdr3_nt: TGTGCCAGCAGCAGGGAGGCCGGGGGCTACACCTTC; cdr3_aa: CASSREAGGYTF
clone_size: NA; j_call: TRBJ2-3; v_call: TRBV24-1; d_call: NA; cdr3_nt: TGTGCCACCAGTGATTTTGTACAGGGAGGGAATACGCAGTATTTT; cdr3_aa: CATSDFVQGGNTQYF
clone_size: NA; j_call: TRBJ2-6; v_call: TRBV6-2/TRBV6-3; d_call: NA; cdr3_nt: TGTGCCAGCAGTCTGTACAGGGCTGGGGCCAACGTCCTGACTTTC; cdr3_aa: CASSLYRAGANVLTF
clone_size: NA; j_call: TRBJ1-5; v_call: TRBV7-8; d_call: NA; cdr3_nt: TGTGCCAGCAGCTTAGAATTGACAGGACGAGGCAATCAGCCCCAGCATTTT; cdr3_aa: CASSLELTGRGNQPQHF
clone_size: NA; j_call: TRBJ2-3; v_call: TRBV29-1; d_call: TRBD2; cdr3_nt: TGCAGCGTTGGACTAGCGGGGGCCACTAGCACAGATACGCAGTATTTT; cdr3_aa: CSVGLAGATSTDTQYF
clone_size: NA; j_call: TRBJ1-6; v_call: TRBV28; d_call: TRBD1; cdr3_nt: TGTGCCAGCAGTCCCCCGAGACAGGGATCACCCCTCCACTTT; cdr3_aa: CASSPPRQGSPLHF
clone_size: NA; j_call: TRBJ2-7; v_call: TRBV20-1; d_call: NA; cdr3_nt: TGCAGTGCTGTTCTTACGGGATTCTCCTACGAGCAGTACTTC; cdr3_aa: CSAVLTGFSYEQYF
clone_size: few; j_call: TRBJ1-2; v_call: TRBV11-1; d_call: NA; cdr3_nt: TGTGCCAGCAGCCGCCGGGACAATAACTATGGCTACACCTTC; cdr3_aa: CASSRRDNNYGYTF
clone_size: few; j_call: TRBJ2-1; v_call: TRBV10-3; d_call: NA; cdr3_nt: TGTGCCATCAGGACTAGTGATTCCTACAATGAGCAGTTCTTC; cdr3_aa: CAIRTSDSYNEQFF
clone_size: NA; j_call: TRBJ2-6; v_call: TRBV7-9; d_call: NA; cdr3_nt: TGTGCCAGCAGCGATCCGAGGGTGGGGCAGGGCTCTGGGGCCAACGTCCTGACTTTC; cdr3_aa: CASSDPRVGQGSGANVLTF
clone_size: NA; j_call: TRBJ2-3; v_call: TRBV7-3; d_call: NA; cdr3_nt: TGTGCCAGCATCTGGAGGTCTGGCAGCACAGATACGCAGTATTTT; cdr3_aa: CASIWRSGSTDTQYF
clone_size: NA; j_call: TRBJ2-7; v_call: TRBV11-2; d_call: TRBD1; cdr3_nt: TGTGCCAGCAGCGAAGGACAGGCGGACTACGAGCAGTACTTC; cdr3_aa: CASSEGQADYEQYF
clone_size: once; j_call: TRBJ1-2; v_call: TRBV20-1; d_call: NA; cdr3_nt: TGCAGTGCTAGAGAGGACAGTACTAACTATGGCTACACCTTC; cdr3_aa: CSAREDSTNYGYTF
clone_size: NA; j_call: TRBJ2-3; v_call: TRBV4-1; d_call: NA; cdr3_nt: TGCGCCAGCAGCCAATTGTGGATCACAGATACGCAGTATTTT; cdr3_aa: CASSQLWITDTQYF
clone_size: NA; j_call: TRBJ2-1; v_call: TRBV6-2/TRBV6-3; d_call: NA; cdr3_nt: TGTGCCAGCAGTTACGTTGGGCTGGAGGGGCTAAACAATGAGCAGTTCTTC; cdr3_aa: CASSYVGLEGLNNEQFF
clone_size: few; j_call: TRBJ2-3; v_call: TRBV7-9; d_call: NA; cdr3_nt: TGTGCCAGCAGCTTAGGGCAGGGGCTAATAGATACGCAGTATTTT; cdr3_aa: CASSLGQGLIDTQYF
clone_size: NA; j_call: TRBJ2-7; v_call: TRBV2; d_call: NA; cdr3_nt: TGTGCCAGCAGGCACCGGGACCCCTCCTACGAGCAGTACTTC; cdr3_aa: CASRHRDPSYEQYF
clone_size: NA; j_call: TRBJ2-3; v_call: TRBV27; d_call: NA; cdr3_nt: TGTGCCAGCAGTTCTGCGGAGAATCACAGATACTGGCAGTATTTT; cdr3_aa: CASSSAENHRYWQYF
clone_size: few; j_call: TRBJ2-6; v_call: TRBV4-1; d_call: NA; cdr3_nt: TGCGCCAGCAGCCAAGATGGGTTGGGCAACTCTGGGGCCAACGTCCTGACTTTC; cdr3_aa: CASSQDGLGNSGANVLTF
clone_size: NA; j_call: TRBJ1-2; v_call: TRBV20-1; d_call: NA; cdr3_nt: TGCAGTGCTAGGGGGAGGGCTCCTGGCTACACCTTC; cdr3_aa: CSARGRAPGYTF
clone_size: NA; j_call: TRBJ2-5; v_call: TRBV9; d_call: NA; cdr3_nt: TGTGCCAGCAGCGCTCAGGGGATTGGCCAAGAGACCCAGTACTTC; cdr3_aa: CASSAQGIGQETQYF
clone_size: NA; j_call: TRBJ1-2; v_call: TRBV25-1; d_call: TRBD1; cdr3_nt: TGTGCCAGCAGTGCCAGGACAGGGGAAAACTATGGCTACACCTTC; cdr3_aa: CASSARTGENYGYTF
clone_size: NA; j_call: TRBJ1-2; v_call: TRBV28; d_call: NA; cdr3_nt: TGTGCCAGCGGGTTGGACCGCGGGAGGGTCTATGGCTACACCTTC; cdr3_aa: CASGLDRGRVYGYTF
clone_size: NA; j_call: TRBJ1-5; v_call: TRBV24-1; d_call: NA; cdr3_nt: TGTGCCACCAGTGTCGGTAGGGAACAGCCCCAGCATTTT; cdr3_aa: CATSVGREQPQHF
clone_size: NA; j_call: TRBJ2-2; v_call: TRBV20-1; d_call: NA; cdr3_nt: TGCAGTGCTAGACGGCAGGGATACACCGGGGAGCTGTTTTTT; cdr3_aa: CSARRQGYTGELFF
clone_size: NA; j_call: TRBJ2-1; v_call: TRBV12-5; d_call: NA; cdr3_nt: TGTGCTAGTGGTTTGGGAGGGGGATTATACATGGGTGAGCAGTTCTTC; cdr3_aa: CASGLGGGLYMGEQFF
clone_size: few; j_call: TRBJ2-3; v_call: TRBV9; d_call: TRBD1; cdr3_nt: TGTGCCAGCGGAGTCTACCCCCGGGACAGCACTACGGATACGCAGTATTTT; cdr3_aa: CASGVYPRDSTTDTQYF
clone_size: few; j_call: TRBJ2-1; v_call: TRBV10-3; d_call: TRBD2; cdr3_nt: TGTGCCATCAGTGCTAGAGCGGGGGCCTACAATGAGCAGTTCTTC; cdr3_aa: CAISARAGAYNEQFF
clone_size: NA; j_call: TRBJ2-5; v_call: TRBV28; d_call: TRBD2; cdr3_nt: TGTGCCAGCCGTAGCGGGGGGGAGACCCAGTACTTC; cdr3_aa: CASRSGGETQYF
clone_size: NA; j_call: TRBJ2-3; v_call: TRBV20-1; d_call: TRBD1; cdr3_nt: TGCAGTGCTAGCAGGGACAGGGGCCCAGATACGCAGTATTTT; cdr3_aa: CSASRDRGPDTQYF
clone_size: NA; j_call: TRBJ2-5; v_call: TRBV11-2; d_call: TRBD1; cdr3_nt: TGTGCCAGCAGTCGACAGGGGAAACAAGAGACCCAGTACTTC; cdr3_aa: CASSRQGKQETQYF
clone_size: NA; j_call: TRBJ1-4; v_call: TRBV5-1; d_call: TRBD1; cdr3_nt: TGCGCCAGCAGCTCCACAGGGGACCCAAGTGAAAAACTGTTTTTT; cdr3_aa: CASSSTGDPSEKLFF
clone_size: NA; j_call: TRBJ1-2; v_call: TRBV12-3/TRBV12-4; d_call: NA; cdr3_nt: TGTGCCAGCAGTTTAAGCCCGACACCGGGAAACTATGGCTACACCTTC; cdr3_aa: CASSLSPTPGNYGYTF
clone_size: NA; j_call: TRBJ1-6; v_call: TRBV12-3/TRBV12-4; d_call: NA; cdr3_nt: TGTGCCAGCAGTTTAGAAGGGCCTAATTCACCCCTCCACTTT; cdr3_aa: CASSLEGPNSPLHF
clone_size: few; j_call: TRBJ2-5; v_call: TRBV20-1; d_call: NA; cdr3_nt: TGCAGTGCTAGAGATCCGCAGGGGCAGAGAGAGACCCAGTACTTC; cdr3_aa: CSARDPQGQRETQYF
clone_size: few; j_call: TRBJ2-7; v_call: TRBV7-2; d_call: TRBD2; cdr3_nt: TGTGCCAGCAGCCCCGACGGGACTAGCCTTCCCTACGAGCAGTACTTC; cdr3_aa: CASSPDGTSLPYEQYF
clone_size: NA; j_call: TRBJ2-5; v_call: TRBV6-6; d_call: TRBD2; cdr3_nt: TGTGCCAGCTCGTGGCTAGCGGGGATGGGGACCCAGTACTTC; cdr3_aa: CASSWLAGMGTQYF
clone_size: NA; j_call: TRBJ2-3; v_call: TRBV7-9; d_call: TRBD2; cdr3_nt: TGTGCCAGCGGCTTCCGCGGGGGGGCCCCAGATACGCAGTATTTT; cdr3_aa: CASGFRGGAPDTQYF
clone_size: NA; j_call: TRBJ2-5; v_call: TRBV5-5; d_call: NA; cdr3_nt: TGTGCCAGCAGCCCCGGCTCGGAGATCCCAGAGACCCAGTACTTC; cdr3_aa: CASSPGSEIPETQYF
clone_size: NA; j_call: TRBJ2-3; v_call: TRBV18; d_call: NA; cdr3_nt: TGTGCCAGCTCACCTCCTCCGGGGAGCACAGATACGCAGTATTTT; cdr3_aa: CASSPPPGSTDTQYF
clone_size: NA; j_call: TRBJ1-2; v_call: TRBV6-2/TRBV6-3; d_call: NA; cdr3_nt: TGTGCCAGCAGTCCCACGGAGGGGGATCTGGACTCTGGCTACACCTTC; cdr3_aa: CASSPTEGDLDSGYTF
clone_size: few; j_call: TRBJ2-4; v_call: TRBV20-1; d_call: NA; cdr3_nt: TGCAGTGCTAGAGATGCGGGTTCCAAAAACATTCAGTACTTC; cdr3_aa: CSARDAGSKNIQYF
clone_size: few; j_call: TRBJ2-6; v_call: TRBV20-1; d_call: NA; cdr3_nt: TGCAGTGCTAGGGGGGAGCCCGGGGCCAACGTCCTGACTTTC; cdr3_aa: CSARGEPGANVLTF
clone_size: few; j_call: TRBJ2-5; v_call: TRBV6-2/TRBV6-3; d_call: NA; cdr3_nt: TGTGCCAGCAGTTACTTCGGCGGCCCCCCCCAAGAGACCCAGTACTTC; cdr3_aa: CASSYFGGPPQETQYF
clone_size: NA; j_call: TRBJ2-3; v_call: TRBV20-1; d_call: NA; cdr3_nt: TGCAGTGCTAGGTCAGCTTTGGGCACAGATACGCAGTATTTT; cdr3_aa: CSARSALGTDTQYF
clone_size: NA; j_call: TRBJ2-1; v_call: TRBV11-2; d_call: NA; cdr3_nt: TGTGCCAGCAGCCGGGGCACCCTCAACGAGCAGTTCTTC; cdr3_aa: CASSRGTLNEQFF
clone_size: NA; j_call: TRBJ2-5; v_call: TRBV7-9; d_call: NA; cdr3_nt: TGTGCCAGCACGGCGGAGGCAGACCAAGAGACCCAGTACTTC; cdr3_aa: CASTAEADQETQYF